This TCR beta chain was sequenced for a study of cytomegalovirus exposure and HLA in healthy donors. Turning to the study itself: There were fewer than 130 million unique TCR beta sequences, drawn from 200 million or so T cells, in an earlier analysis. Study-level results: A later analysis showed that HLA-associated TCR beta chains had undergone more clonal expansion than equally common others. The productive fraction for most TCR beta V segments was about 87% or about 30% in an earlier analysis.

Use of 60 Vbeta and 13 Jbeta primers characterized the PCR. Generated by immunoSEQ multiplex PCR, the TCRdb table keeps only in-frame clones and is missing some. The table lists some 200,000 clones, 75% to 80% of them singletons, with 2.5% to 3% in the top ten. Remarks on this clone: Its matching antigen is unknown.

Germline V gene lookup returns CDR1 SGDLS and CDR2 YYNGEE. The CDR3 consists of 14 residues. V was shortened by 4 bases and J by 7 bases, with 15 bases between the two germline ends. Sequencing was done on a sample of PBMCs. The chain has TRBV9 and TRBJ2-1; a possible D gene is TRBD2 (6 bases). This TCR derives from a female donor in good health and CMV-seronegative. The CDR3 DNA is TGTGCCAGCAGCCTCCCCCCGCTAGCGAATGAGCAGTTCTTC. Translating gives CASSLPPLANEQFF.